What follows describes a single TCR beta chain. This entry belongs to a study of PD-L1 blockade in urothelial cancer. Looking at the study overall: About 90% of the 29 patients were men with bladder-origin urothelial cancer. Among blood samples, the median T cell count was some 150,000.

PCRs were each spiked with synthetic TCR analog templates. Here immunoSEQ multiplex PCR was the method, and the copy in TCRdb shows in-frame clones only, minus some. The sample carries more than 30,000 clones, 75% to 85% recorded once. The CDR3 has 14 amino acids. The germline gives CDR1 SGHVS, CDR2 FNYEAQ. J lost 10 bases, V lost 4 bases, and 10 bases had no gene match. The number of samples from each patient was between 1 and 8, taken pretreatment and on-treatment. The chain joins TRBV7-6 to TRBJ2-1, with TRBD2 matching 7 bases. This sample comprised PBMCs, obtained around atezolizumab (anti-PD-L1) treatment. This sequence originates from a man aged 55 to 70 with urothelial cancer. The CDR3 sequence: CASSWGGTAREQFF. CDR3 DNA sequence: TGTGCCAGCAGCTGGGGGGGGACGGCCCGGGAGCAGTTCTTC.